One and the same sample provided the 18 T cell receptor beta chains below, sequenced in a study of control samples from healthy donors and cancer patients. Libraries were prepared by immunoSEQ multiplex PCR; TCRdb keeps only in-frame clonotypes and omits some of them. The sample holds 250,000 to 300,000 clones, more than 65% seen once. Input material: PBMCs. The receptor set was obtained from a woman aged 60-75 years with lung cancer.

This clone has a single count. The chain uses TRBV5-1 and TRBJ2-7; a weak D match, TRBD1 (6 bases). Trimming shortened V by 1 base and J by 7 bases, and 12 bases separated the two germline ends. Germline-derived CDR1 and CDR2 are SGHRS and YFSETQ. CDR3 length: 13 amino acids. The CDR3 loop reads CASSLQDSSEQYF. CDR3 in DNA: TGCGCCAGCAGCTTGCAGGACAGCTCGGAGCAGTACTTC.

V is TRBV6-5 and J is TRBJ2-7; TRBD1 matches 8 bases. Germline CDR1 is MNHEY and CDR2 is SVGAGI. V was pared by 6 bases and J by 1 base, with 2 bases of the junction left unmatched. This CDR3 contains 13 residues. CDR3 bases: TGTGCCAGCAGACGGACAGGGTCCTACGAGCAGTACTTC. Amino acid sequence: CASRRTGSYEQYF.

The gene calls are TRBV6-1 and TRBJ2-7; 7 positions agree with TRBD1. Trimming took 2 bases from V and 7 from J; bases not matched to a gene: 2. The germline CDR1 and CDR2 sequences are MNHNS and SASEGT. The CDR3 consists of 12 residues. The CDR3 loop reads CASSESRGEQYF. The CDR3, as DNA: TGTGCCAGCAGTGAATCCAGGGGGGAGCAGTACTTC.

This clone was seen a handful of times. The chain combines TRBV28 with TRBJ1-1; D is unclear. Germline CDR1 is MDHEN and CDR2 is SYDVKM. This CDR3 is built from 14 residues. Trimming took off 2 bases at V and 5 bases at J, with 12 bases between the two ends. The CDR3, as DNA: TGTGCCAGCAGTTTAGCCTTCGCGGGAACTGAAGCTTTCTTT. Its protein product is CASSLAFAGTEAFF.

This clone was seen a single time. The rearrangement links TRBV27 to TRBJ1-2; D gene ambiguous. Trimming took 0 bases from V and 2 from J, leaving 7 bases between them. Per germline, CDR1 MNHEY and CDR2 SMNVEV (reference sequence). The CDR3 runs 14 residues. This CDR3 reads CASSLSTRNYGYTF. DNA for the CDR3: TGTGCCAGCAGTTTATCGACACGGAACTATGGCTACACCTTC.

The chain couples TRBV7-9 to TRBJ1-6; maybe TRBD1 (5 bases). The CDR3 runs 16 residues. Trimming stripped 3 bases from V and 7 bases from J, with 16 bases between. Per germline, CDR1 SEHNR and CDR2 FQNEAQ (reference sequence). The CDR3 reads CASSFPSGTENSPLHF. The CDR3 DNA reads TGTGCCAGCAGCTTTCCCTCTGGGACGGAAAATTCACCCCTCCACTTT.

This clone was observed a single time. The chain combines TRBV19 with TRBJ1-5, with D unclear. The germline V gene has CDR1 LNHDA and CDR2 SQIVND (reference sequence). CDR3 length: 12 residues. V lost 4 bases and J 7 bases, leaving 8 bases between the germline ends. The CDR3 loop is CASSSPAQPQHF. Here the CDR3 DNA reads TGTGCCAGTAGTAGCCCCGCACAGCCCCAGCATTTT. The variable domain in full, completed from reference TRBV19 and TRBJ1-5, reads DGGITQSPKYLFRKEGQNVTLSCEQNLNHDAMYWYRQDPGQGLRLIYYSQIVNDFQKGDIAEGYSVSREKKESFPLTVTSAQKNPTAFYLCASSSPAQPQHFGDGTRLSIL.

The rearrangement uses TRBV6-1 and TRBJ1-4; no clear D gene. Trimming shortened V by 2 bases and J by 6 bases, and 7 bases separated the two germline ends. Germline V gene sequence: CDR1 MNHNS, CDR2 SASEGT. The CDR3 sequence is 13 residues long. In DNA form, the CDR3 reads TGTGCCAGCAGTGAAATACCAGATGAAAAACTGTTTTTT. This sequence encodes CASSEIPDEKLFF.

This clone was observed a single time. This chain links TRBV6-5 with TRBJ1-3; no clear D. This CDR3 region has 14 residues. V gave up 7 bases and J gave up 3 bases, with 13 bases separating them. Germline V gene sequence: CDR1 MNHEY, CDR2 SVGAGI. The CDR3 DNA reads TGTGCCAGCAATCCGGGCGGTTTTGGAAACACCATATATTTT. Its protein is CASNPGGFGNTIYF.

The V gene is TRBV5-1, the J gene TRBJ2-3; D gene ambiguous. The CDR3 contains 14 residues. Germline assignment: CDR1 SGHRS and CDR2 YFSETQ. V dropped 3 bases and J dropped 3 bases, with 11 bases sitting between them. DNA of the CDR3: TGCGCCAGCAGCTCGGCAGTCTTGACAGATACGCAGTATTTT. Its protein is CASSSAVLTDTQYF.

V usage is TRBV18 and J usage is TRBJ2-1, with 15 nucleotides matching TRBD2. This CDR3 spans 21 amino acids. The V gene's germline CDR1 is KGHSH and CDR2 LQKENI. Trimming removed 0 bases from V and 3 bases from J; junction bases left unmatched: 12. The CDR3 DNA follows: TGTGCCAGCTCACCACCCCCTCCACCAGGACTAGCGGGAGGGTACTACAATGAGCAGTTCTTC. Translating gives CASSPPPPPGLAGGYYNEQFF.

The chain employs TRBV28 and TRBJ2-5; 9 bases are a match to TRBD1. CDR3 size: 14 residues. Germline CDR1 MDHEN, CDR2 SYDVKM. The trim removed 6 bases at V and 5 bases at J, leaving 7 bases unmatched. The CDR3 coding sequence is TGTGCCAGCAGCGACACGGACAGGGGTGAGACCCAGTACTTC. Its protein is CASSDTDRGETQYF. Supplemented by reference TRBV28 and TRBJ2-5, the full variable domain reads DVKVTQSSRYLVKRTGEKVFLECVQDMDHENMFWYRQDPGLGLRLIYFSYDVKMKEKGDIPEGYSVSREKKERFSLILESASTNQTSMYLCASSDTDRGETQYFGPGTRLLVL.

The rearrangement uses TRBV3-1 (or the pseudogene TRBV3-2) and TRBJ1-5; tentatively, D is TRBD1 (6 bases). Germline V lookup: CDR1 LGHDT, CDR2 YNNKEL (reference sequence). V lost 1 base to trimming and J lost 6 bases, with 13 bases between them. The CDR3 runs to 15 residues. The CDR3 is CASSQGSGGFQPQHF. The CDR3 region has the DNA TGTGCCAGCAGCCAAGGAAGTGGGGGCTTTCAGCCCCAGCATTTT.

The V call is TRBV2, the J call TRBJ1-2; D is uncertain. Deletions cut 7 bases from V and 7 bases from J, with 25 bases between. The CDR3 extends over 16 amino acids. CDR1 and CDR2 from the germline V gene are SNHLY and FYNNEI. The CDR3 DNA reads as TGTGCCAGCACTCTCGAAGGCCCGGGCACATTAGGTGGCTACACCTTC. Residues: CASTLEGPGTLGGYTF.

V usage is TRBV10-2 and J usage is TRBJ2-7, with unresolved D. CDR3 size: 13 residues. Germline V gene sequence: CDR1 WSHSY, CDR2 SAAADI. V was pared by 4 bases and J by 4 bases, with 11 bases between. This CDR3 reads CASSVGSMYEQYF. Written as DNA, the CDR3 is TGCGCCAGCAGTGTCGGTAGTATGTACGAGCAGTACTTC.

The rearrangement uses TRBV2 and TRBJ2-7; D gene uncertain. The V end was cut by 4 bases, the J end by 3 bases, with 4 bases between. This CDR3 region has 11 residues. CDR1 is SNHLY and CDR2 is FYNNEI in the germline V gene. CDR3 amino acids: CASSGGYEQYF. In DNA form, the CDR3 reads TGTGCCAGCAGTGGGGGCTACGAGCAGTACTTC.

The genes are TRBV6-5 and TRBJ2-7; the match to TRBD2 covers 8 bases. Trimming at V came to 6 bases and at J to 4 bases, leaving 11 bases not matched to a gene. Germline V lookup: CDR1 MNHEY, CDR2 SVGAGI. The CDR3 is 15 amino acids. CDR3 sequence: CASSPLGGGIYEQYF. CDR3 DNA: TGTGCCAGCAGCCCCCTCGGGGGGGGGATTTACGAGCAGTACTTC.

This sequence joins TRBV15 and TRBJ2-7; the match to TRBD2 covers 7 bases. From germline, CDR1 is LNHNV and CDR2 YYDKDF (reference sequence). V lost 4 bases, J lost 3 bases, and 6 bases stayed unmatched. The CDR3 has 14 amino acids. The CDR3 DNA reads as TGTGCCACCAGCACGGGAGGAGGGGACTACGAGCAGTACTTC. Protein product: CATSTGGGDYEQYF.